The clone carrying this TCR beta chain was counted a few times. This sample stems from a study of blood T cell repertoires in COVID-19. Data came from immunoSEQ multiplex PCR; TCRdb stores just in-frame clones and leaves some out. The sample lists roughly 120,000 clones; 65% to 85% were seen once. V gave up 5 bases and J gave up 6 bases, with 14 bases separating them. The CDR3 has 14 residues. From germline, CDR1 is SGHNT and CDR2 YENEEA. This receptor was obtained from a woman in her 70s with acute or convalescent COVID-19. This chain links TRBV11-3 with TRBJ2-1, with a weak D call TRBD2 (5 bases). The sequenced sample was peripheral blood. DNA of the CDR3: TGTGCCAGCAGCCCTTCCGGACTGGCCAATGAGCAGTTCTTC. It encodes CASSPSGLANEQFF.